The 19 T cell receptor beta chains below were found in one sample sequenced in a study of regulatory T cells in long-lasting Graves disease (dated by TCRdb to 2020 to 2023). Receptors were amplified or captured by multiplex PCR. Sequencer: Illumina HiSeq 4000. To build TCR beta libraries, CDR3 regions were amplified by Arm-PCR using iRepertoire HTBI primers. Using fastp at Q25 and MiXCR, TCRdb reprocessed the public reads and kept productive beta chains. Identical CDR3 protein sequences are pooled into one entry, listed with their most common genes and DNA. Here the sample has about 330,000 distinct CDR3 sequences; about 16% occur a single time. 20% to 25% of the sample is in the top ten clones. The sample's time point, from its label and the paper: newly diagnosed GD, antithyroid drugs for less than 3 months. For both TCR sequencing and RNA sequencing, RNA was extracted from PBMCs in TRIzol. The same data also contributed to another study, on T cells in Graves' hyperthyroidism and ophthalmopathy.

This specimen consisted of peripheral blood mononuclear cells (PBMCs), obtained at new diagnosis, from a patient treated with antithyroid drugs. These receptors were taken from a woman between 18 and 29 years old with Graves disease. Donor details come from another sample of the same person, matched by shared clones.

This clonotype came up many times. V usage is TRBV28 and J usage is TRBJ1-1, with D unresolved. Looked up from germline, CDR1 is MDHEN and CDR2 is SYDVKM. Trimming removed 6 bases from V and 11 bases from J, with 13 bases in between. The CDR3 covers 11 residues. The CDR3 protein is CASRLDQRAFF. The CDR3 DNA follows: TGTGCCAGCAGACTTGATCAGAGGGCTTTCTTT.

This clonotype has ten or more counts. The chain carries TRBV18 and TRBJ2-7; D remains ambiguous. Germline V gene lookup returns CDR1 KGHSH and CDR2 LQKENI. This CDR3 is 12 amino acids long. V lost 5 bases, J lost 3 bases, and 8 bases lay in between. CDR3 amino acids: CASSTQFYEQYF. The CDR3 nucleotides are TGTGCCAGCTCAACCCAATTCTACGAGCAGTACTTC.

There are many counts of this clonotype. J is TRBJ1-1 and V is TRBV5-1; 10 nucleotides line up with TRBD1. Per the germline V gene, CDR1 is SGHRS and CDR2 is YFSETQ. V shed 4 bases and J 11 bases; nucleotides not matched to a gene: 5. The CDR3 covers 12 residues. DNA of the CDR3: TGCGCCAGCAGCCGGGGACAGGGGACGGCTTTCTTT. This sequence encodes CASSRGQGTAFF.

Only a few counts were recorded for this clonotype. This chain connects TRBV7-9 to TRBJ1-1; 8 bases align to TRBD1. Per germline, CDR1 SEHNR and CDR2 FQNEAQ (reference sequence). Trimming removed 5 bases from V and 7 bases from J; junction bases left unmatched: 6. The CDR3 totals 13 residues. The chain's CDR3 is CASSPDREDEAFF. CDR3 in DNA: TGTGCCAGCAGCCCGGACAGGGAGGATGAAGCTTTCTTT.

This clonotype was seen many times. The V and J genes are TRBV7-9 and TRBJ2-3; D unresolved. The V and J ends lost 2 bases and 0 bases respectively, with 12 bases between them. This CDR3 contains 16 residues. Germline values: CDR1 SEHNR, CDR2 FQNEAQ (reference sequence). The chain's CDR3 is CASSLMGSSSTDTQYF. For the CDR3, the DNA is TGTGCCAGCAGCTTAATGGGCAGTTCTAGCACAGATACGCAGTATTTT.

There are a few counts of this clonotype. The chain carries TRBV19 and TRBJ2-7, with D perhaps TRBD2 (6 bases). Trimming cost V 3 bases and J 7 bases, with 16 bases left between them. CDR3 length: 14 residues. The germline gives CDR1 LNHDA, CDR2 SQIVND (reference sequence). CDR3 sequence: CASSIGGAFVEQYF. In DNA, the CDR3 is TGTGCCAGTAGTATTGGCGGGGCCTTTGTGGAGCAGTACTTC.

This clonotype was found many times. This rearrangement joins TRBV6-2 or TRBV6-3 to TRBJ2-1, with D tentatively TRBD2 (5 bases). Germline V lookup: CDR1 MNHEY, CDR2 SVGEGT. Between the trimmed V and J ends, which lost 0 bases and 0 bases, there was a span of 15 bases. The CDR3 has 18 amino acids. CDR3 sequence: CASSYSKGAGHSYNEQFF. In DNA form, the CDR3 reads TGTGCCAGCAGTTACTCGAAGGGTGCGGGCCACTCCTACAATGAGCAGTTCTTC.

This clonotype was counted at least ten times. CDR3 sequence (DNA): TGTGCCAGCAGTTACTCGATCGCGGGGGCAATTCCCTACGAGCAGTACTTC. As protein: CASSYSIAGAIPYEQYF. The chain combines TRBV6-5 with TRBJ2-7, with D maybe TRBD2 (7 bases). Between the trimmed V and J ends, which lost 0 bases and 2 bases, there was a span of 17 bases. The CDR3 contains 17 residues. Germline loops: CDR1 MNHEY, CDR2 SVGAGI.

This clonotype was counted at least ten times. CDR3 in amino acids: CASSKTGLMNTEAFF. The DNA of the CDR3 is TGTGCCAGCAGTAAAACAGGGTTGATGAACACTGAAGCTTTCTTT. V usage is TRBV12-3 or TRBV12-4 and J usage is TRBJ1-1; possible D gene TRBD1, 6 bases. Deletions cut 5 bases from V and 0 bases from J, with 13 bases between. This CDR3 has 15 residues.

This clonotype was counted many times. The gene calls are TRBV20-1 and TRBJ2-1; TRBD1 matches at 8 bases. Losses at the gene ends were 6 bases for V and 8 bases for J; bases not matched to a gene: 9. CDR3 length: 13 residues. The germline gives CDR1 DFQATT, CDR2 SNEGSKA (reference sequence). This CDR3 is CSAYRGSPYEQFF. CDR3 bases: TGCAGTGCATACAGGGGGTCACCCTATGAGCAGTTCTTC.

This clonotype was detected only once. The junction departs from the called germline gene at one end, perhaps through a read error. The chain recombines TRBV7-9 with TRBJ2-3; 10 bases line up with TRBD2. Germline V gene sequence: CDR1 SEHNR, CDR2 FQNEAQ (reference sequence). This CDR3 contains 15 residues. The CDR3 bases are TGTACCAGCAGCTTAGCTAGCGGGAGCGGTAATACGCAGTATTTT. Translated, it gives CTSSLASGSGNTQYF.

This clonotype was counted at least ten times. The chain joins TRBV6-1 to TRBJ1-2, with D possibly being TRBD1 (6 bases). Germline lookup yields CDR1 MNHNS and CDR2 SASEGT. The V end lost 2 bases, the J end lost 6 bases, and 10 bases lay between the germline ends. The CDR3 sequence is 13 residues long. The DNA of the CDR3 is TGTGCCAGCAGTGAATTACAGGGTGATGGCTACACCTTC. Protein sequence: CASSELQGDGYTF.

This clonotype was recorded many times. The chain carries TRBV3-1 and TRBJ1-2, with unresolved D. V was clipped by 0 bases and J by 7 bases, with 9 bases between them. Per germline, CDR1 LGHDT and CDR2 YNNKEL (reference sequence). The CDR3 spans 13 residues. CDR3 in amino acids: CASSQDLQVGYTF. The CDR3 region has the DNA TGTGCCAGCAGCCAAGATTTGCAGGTTGGCTACACCTTC.

This clonotype showed up many times. The chain links TRBV6-2 or TRBV6-3 to TRBJ2-5, with 9 bases aligning to TRBD2. Unmatched junction bases numbered 5, after V lost 2 bases and J lost 1 base. The CDR3 spans 16 residues. Germline lookup yields CDR1 MNHEY and CDR2 SVGEGT. The CDR3 DNA is TGTGCCAGCAGTTACCTCAAACTAGCGGGCCAAGAGACCCAGTACTTC. It encodes CASSYLKLAGQETQYF.

This clonotype was picked up a small number of times. This sequence joins TRBV6-1 and TRBJ1-5, with unresolved D. CDR1 and CDR2 from the germline V gene are MNHNS and SASEGT. With 5 bases removed from V and 2 bases from J, the gap between germline ends came to 10 bases. The CDR3 covers 14 residues. Here the CDR3 reads CASSHGSGNQPQHF. CDR3 nucleotides: TGTGCCAGCAGTCACGGGAGTGGCAATCAGCCCCAGCATTTT.

A few counts support this clonotype. The CDR3 nucleotides are TGTGCCACCAGTGATTTGCGTGGCAATGAGCAGTTCTTC. It is translated as CATSDLRGNEQFF. This sequence joins TRBV24-1 and TRBJ2-1; D remains ambiguous. V lost 0 bases, J lost 6 bases, and 5 bases lay in between. This CDR3 has 13 amino acids. Germline-derived CDR1 and CDR2 are KGHDR and SFDVKD.

This clonotype was counted ten times or more. The chain combines TRBV11-2 with TRBJ2-1; 11 positions agree with TRBD2. The V and J ends lost 5 bases and 0 bases, in that order; junction bases with no gene match: 6. Germline CDR1 is SGHAT and CDR2 is FQNNGV. CDR3 length equals 17 residues. The CDR3 coding sequence is TGTGCCAGCAGCCCCCGACTAGCGGGAAGCTCCTACAATGAGCAGTTCTTC. It yields the protein CASSPRLAGSSYNEQFF.

This clonotype showed up many times. The V gene is TRBV2, the J gene TRBJ2-1; 9 bases agree with TRBD2. CDR1 is SNHLY, CDR2 FYNNEI, per germline. This CDR3 comprises 16 residues. With V trimmed by 2 bases and J by 8 bases, 10 bases remained unmatched. Here the CDR3 reads CASSETSGRSNHEQFF. For the CDR3, the DNA is TGTGCCAGCAGTGAAACCAGCGGGAGGAGTAACCATGAGCAGTTCTTC.

This clonotype was recorded at least ten times. This chain links TRBV9 with TRBJ2-7; D remains ambiguous. With 0 bases removed from V and 3 bases from J, the gap between germline ends came to 10 bases. The germline gives CDR1 SGDLS, CDR2 YYNGEE. The CDR3 spans 14 residues. Here the CDR3 reads CASSVDLNYYEQYF. The CDR3, as DNA: TGTGCCAGCAGCGTAGATCTCAACTACTACGAGCAGTACTTC.